Sequencing of this TCR beta chain was carried out in a study of cytomegalovirus exposure and HLA in healthy donors. This CDR3 has 15 residues. Germline V gene data show CDR1 as SGHVS and CDR2 as FNYEAQ. The V gene end was trimmed by 5 bases and the J gene end by 5 bases; junction bases not matched to a gene: 5. A few counts support this clone. Its antigen is as yet unknown. This PCR relied on a set of 60 Vbeta primers and 13 Jbeta primers. TCRdb's copy holds only in-frame clones and misses some; the assay was immunoSEQ multiplex PCR. The table lists under 130,000 clones, about 13% of them singletons, with approximately 15% in the top ten. Overall study results and limits: The authors enumerated some 170 TCR beta chains as linked to cytomegalovirus. HLA alleles were associated with roughly 17,000 TCR beta sequences in a later analysis at 0.05 false discovery rate.

Sequenced material: PBMCs. The rearrangement links TRBV7-6 to TRBJ2-2, with 10 bases aligning to TRBD2. The clonotype comes from a man aged 40-55 years in good health and CMV-seropositive. In nucleotides, the CDR3 is TGTGCCAGCAGCACCTCTAGCGGGAGAACCGGGGAGCTGTTTTTT. This translates into CASSTSSGRTGELFF.